Here is one TCR beta chain with its context. Its antigen is undetermined. CDR3 length equals 14 residues. Germline loops: CDR1 MNHNS, CDR2 SASEGT. Starting material for RNA and DNA co-extraction consisted of about 20-32 mg of unsorted bulk tissue. The data belong to a study of tumor-infiltrating lymphocytes in primary liver carcinoma. Across the whole study: The five patients, who were men and women, ranged in age from 30 to 69 years. Samples returned roughly 3.65 to 7.13 million productive TCRbeta reads, a yield that was similar across tissue types.

Study-level results: Tumors significantly exceeded blood in top-250-clone fraction (p = 0.039).

Reverse transcription of about 500 ng total RNA with a constant-region primer produced TCR beta cDNA. Three nested multiplex PCR rounds, a slightly modified ARM-PCR method, built the TCR beta libraries. The first two PCR rounds used TRBV1-TRBV30 forward primers with a C-beta reverse primer, 10 to 11 cycles each. TCRdb processed the multiplex PCR reads anew with MiXCR; each CDR3 protein has one entry. Of some 190,000 distinct CDR3 sequences in the sample, around four fifths were seen once. The TCR sequence derives from a man aged 35 to 55 with primary liver carcinoma and hepatitis B virus infection. The chain employs TRBV6-1 and TRBJ2-1; TRBD1 agrees at 7 bases. The sequenced sample consisted of tumor tissue from primary liver carcinoma. CDR3 nucleotides: TGTGTCATCAGCCTCAGACAGGGAAGGGATGAGCAGTTCTTC. Protein: CVISLRQGRDEQFF.